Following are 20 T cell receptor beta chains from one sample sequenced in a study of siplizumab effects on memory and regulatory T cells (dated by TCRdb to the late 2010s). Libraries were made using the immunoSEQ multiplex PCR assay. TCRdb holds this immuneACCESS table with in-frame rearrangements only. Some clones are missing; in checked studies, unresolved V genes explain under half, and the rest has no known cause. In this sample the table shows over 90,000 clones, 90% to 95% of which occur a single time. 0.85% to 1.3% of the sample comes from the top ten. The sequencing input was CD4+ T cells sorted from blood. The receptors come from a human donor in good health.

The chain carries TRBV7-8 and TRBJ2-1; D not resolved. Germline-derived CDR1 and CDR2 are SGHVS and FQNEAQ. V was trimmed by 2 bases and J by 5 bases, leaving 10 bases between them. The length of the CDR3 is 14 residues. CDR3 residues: CASSLYRENNEQFF. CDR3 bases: TGTGCCAGCAGCTTATATAGGGAAAACAATGAGCAGTTCTTC.

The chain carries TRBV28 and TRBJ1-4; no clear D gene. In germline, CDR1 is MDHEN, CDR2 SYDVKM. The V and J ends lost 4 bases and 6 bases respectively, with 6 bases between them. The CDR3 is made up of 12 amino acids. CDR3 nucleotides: TGTGCCAGCAGTTCCTGGGATGAAAAACTGTTTTTT. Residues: CASSSWDEKLFF.

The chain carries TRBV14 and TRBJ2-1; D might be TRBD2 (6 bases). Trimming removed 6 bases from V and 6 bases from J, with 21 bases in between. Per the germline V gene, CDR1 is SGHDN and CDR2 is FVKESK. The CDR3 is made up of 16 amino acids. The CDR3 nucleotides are TGTGCCAGCAGTGGTGGGAGGTCCAGGGAGGTCAATGAGCAGTTCTTC. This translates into CASSGGRSREVNEQFF.

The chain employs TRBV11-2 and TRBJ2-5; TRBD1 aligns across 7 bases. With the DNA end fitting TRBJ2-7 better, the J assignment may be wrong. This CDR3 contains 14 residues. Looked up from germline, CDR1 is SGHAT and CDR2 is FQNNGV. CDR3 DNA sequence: TGTGCCAGCAGCACAGGACAGGTTTGGGGCGAGCAGTACTTC. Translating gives CASSTGQVWGEQYF.

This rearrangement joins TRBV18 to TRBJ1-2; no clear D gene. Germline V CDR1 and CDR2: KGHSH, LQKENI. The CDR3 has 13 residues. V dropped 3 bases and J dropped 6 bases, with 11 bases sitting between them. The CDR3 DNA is TGTGCCAGCTCACCCAACTGGTTCGATGGCTACACCTTC. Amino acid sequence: CASSPNWFDGYTF.

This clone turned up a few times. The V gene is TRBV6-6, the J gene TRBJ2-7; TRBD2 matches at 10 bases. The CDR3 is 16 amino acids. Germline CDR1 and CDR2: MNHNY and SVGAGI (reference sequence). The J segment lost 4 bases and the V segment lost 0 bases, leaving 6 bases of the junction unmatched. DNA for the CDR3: TGTGCCAGCAGTTACTCGGATTCTAGCGGGAGTTACGAGCAGTACTTC. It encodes CASSYSDSSGSYEQYF.

CDR3 region: CASSWQTGNEQYF. The CDR3 DNA follows: TGTGCCAGCAGCTGGCAGACAGGTAACGAGCAGTACTTC. The genes are TRBV7-9 and TRBJ2-7, with D perhaps matching TRBD1 (6 bases). There are 13 residues in the CDR3. V shed 4 bases and J shed 5 bases, with 12 bases lying between them. The germline V gene encodes CDR1 SEHNR and CDR2 FQNEAQ (reference sequence).

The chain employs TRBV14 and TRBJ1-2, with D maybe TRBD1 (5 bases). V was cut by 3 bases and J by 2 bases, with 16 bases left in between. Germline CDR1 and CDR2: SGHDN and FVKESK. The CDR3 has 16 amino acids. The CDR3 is CASSHNRGVPNYGYTF. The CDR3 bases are TGTGCCAGCAGCCATAATCGGGGGGTCCCGAACTATGGCTACACCTTC.

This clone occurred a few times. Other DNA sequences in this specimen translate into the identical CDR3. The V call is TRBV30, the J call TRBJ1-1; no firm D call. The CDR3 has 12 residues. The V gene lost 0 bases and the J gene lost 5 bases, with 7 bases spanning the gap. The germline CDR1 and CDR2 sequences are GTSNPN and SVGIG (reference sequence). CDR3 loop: CAWSVLRTEAFF. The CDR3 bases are TGTGCCTGGAGTGTACTCAGGACTGAAGCTTTCTTT.

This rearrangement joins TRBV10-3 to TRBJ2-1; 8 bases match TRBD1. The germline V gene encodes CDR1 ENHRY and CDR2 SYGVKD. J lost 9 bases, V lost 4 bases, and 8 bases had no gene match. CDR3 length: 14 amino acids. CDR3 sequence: CAISGTDRAGEQFF. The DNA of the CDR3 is TGTGCCATCAGTGGTACGGACAGGGCGGGTGAGCAGTTCTTC.

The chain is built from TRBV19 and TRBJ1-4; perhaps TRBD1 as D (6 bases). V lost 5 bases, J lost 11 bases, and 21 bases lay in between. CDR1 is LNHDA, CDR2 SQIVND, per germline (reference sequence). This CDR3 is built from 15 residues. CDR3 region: CASSHQGHNSGKLFF. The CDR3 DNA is TGTGCCAGTAGTCACCAGGGACATAACTCGGGGAAACTGTTTTTT.

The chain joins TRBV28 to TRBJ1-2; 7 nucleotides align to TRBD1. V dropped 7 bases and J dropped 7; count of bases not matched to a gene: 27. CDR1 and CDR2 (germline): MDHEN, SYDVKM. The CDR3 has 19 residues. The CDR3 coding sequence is TGTGCCAGCACTGGAGCTCCCGCACTAGAGACAGGGTCGGTTTCTGGCTACACCTTC. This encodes CASTGAPALETGSVSGYTF.

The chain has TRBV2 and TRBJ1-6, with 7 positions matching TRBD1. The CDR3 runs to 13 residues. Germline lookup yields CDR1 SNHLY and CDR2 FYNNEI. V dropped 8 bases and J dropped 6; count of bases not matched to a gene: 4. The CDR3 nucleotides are TGTGCCAGCCGACAGGGCGGTAATTCACCCCTCCACTTT. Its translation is CASRQGGNSPLHF.

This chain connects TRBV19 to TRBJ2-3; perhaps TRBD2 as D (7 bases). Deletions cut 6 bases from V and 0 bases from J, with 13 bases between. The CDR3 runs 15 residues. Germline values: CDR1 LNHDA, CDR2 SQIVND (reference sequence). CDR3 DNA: TGTGCCAGTAGAATAAGGGGGGGTAGCACAGATACGCAGTATTTT. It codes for CASRIRGGSTDTQYF.

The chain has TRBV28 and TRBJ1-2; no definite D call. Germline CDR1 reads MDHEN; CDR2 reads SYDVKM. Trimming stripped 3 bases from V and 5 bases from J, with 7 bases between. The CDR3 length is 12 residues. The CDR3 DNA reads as TGTGCCAGCAGTTTTGGACGGTATGGCTACACCTTC. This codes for CASSFGRYGYTF.

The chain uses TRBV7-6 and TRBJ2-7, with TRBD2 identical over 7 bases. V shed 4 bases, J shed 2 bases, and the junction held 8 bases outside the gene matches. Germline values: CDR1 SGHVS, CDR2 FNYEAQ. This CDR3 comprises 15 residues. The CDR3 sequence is CASSSEASGPYEQYF. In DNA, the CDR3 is TGTGCCAGCAGCTCCGAGGCTAGCGGCCCCTACGAGCAGTACTTC.

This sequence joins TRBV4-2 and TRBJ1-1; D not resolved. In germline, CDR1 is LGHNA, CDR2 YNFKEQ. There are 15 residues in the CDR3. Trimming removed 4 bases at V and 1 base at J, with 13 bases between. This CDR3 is CASSLLRSGNTEAFF. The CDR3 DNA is TGTGCCAGCAGCCTACTGCGGTCCGGGAACACTGAAGCTTTCTTT.

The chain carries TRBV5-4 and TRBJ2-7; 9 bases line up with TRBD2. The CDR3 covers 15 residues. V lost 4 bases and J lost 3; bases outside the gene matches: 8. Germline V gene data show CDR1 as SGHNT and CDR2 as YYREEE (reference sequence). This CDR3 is CASSGAVSGSYEQYF. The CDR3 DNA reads TGTGCCAGCAGCGGGGCTGTTAGCGGGAGCTACGAGCAGTACTTC.

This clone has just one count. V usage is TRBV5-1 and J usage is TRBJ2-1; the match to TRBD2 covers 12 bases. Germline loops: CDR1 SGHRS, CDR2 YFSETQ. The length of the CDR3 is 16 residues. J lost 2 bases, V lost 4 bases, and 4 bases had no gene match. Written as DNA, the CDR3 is TGCGCCAGCAGCATTCCTAGCGGGAGGGCCTACAATGAGCAGTTCTTC. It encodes CASSIPSGRAYNEQFF.

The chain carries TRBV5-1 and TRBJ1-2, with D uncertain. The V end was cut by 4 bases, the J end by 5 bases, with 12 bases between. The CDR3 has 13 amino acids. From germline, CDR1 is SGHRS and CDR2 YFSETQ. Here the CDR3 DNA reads TGCGCCAGCAGCCATGACCTTGGTTATGGCTACACCTTC. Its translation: CASSHDLGYGYTF. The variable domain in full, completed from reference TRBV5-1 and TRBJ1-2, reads KAGVTQTPRYLIKTRGQQVTLSCSPISGHRSVSWYQQTPGQGLQFLFEYFSETQRNKGNFPGRFSGRQFSNSRSEMNVSTLELGDSALYLCASSHDLGYGYTFGSGTRLTVV.